A single sample is the source of the 13 T cell receptor beta chains below, sequenced in a study of vaccination and CD4 T cells after COVID-19 (dated by TCRdb to 2021 to 2024). These TCRs' antigens remain unknown. The library came from PCR. The reads were generated on an Illumina iSeq 100. At the Johns Hopkins FTIC core, DNA from the cultured CD4+ T cells underwent TCR sequencing with the Oncomine TCR Beta short-read assay. Using fastp trimming at Q25 and MiXCR clonotype assembly, TCRdb reanalyzed the public sequencing data and kept in-frame beta chains. Identical CDR3 protein sequences are pooled into one entry, listed with their most common genes and DNA. In this sample the table shows approximately 14,000 distinct CDR3 sequences, around a quarter of which occur a single time. 8.3% of the sample rests with the top ten. Interpreted using the paper, the treatment or condition label stands for: roughly nine-day PBMC culture with coronavirus spike peptide pools or control peptides (ViraFEST assay).

The source material was CD4+ T cells from blood, cultured in vitro. These TCRs come from a human donor who had recovered from COVID-19.

This sequence joins TRBV5-4 and TRBJ2-7, with a weak D call TRBD1 (5 bases). The CDR3 is 14 residues long. V gave up 3 bases and J gave up 3 bases, with 13 bases separating them. Germline assignment: CDR1 SGHNT and CDR2 YYREEE (reference sequence). CDR3 loop: CASSSSLGVYEQYF. The CDR3 DNA sequence: TGTGCCAGCAGCTCTTCGCTAGGGGTCTACGAGCAGTACTTC. Full variable domain (missing parts from reference TRBV5-4 and TRBJ2-7): ETGVTQSPTHLIKTRGQQVTLRCSSQSGHNTVSWYQQALGQGPQFIFQYYREEENGRGNFPPRFSGLQFPNYSSELNVNALELDDSALYLCASSSSLGVYEQYFGPGTRLTVT.

V usage is TRBV30 and J usage is TRBJ2-5, with 8 bases lining up with TRBD1. The trim removed 7 bases at V and 1 base at J, leaving 8 bases unmatched. Germline lookup yields CDR1 GTSNPN and CDR2 SVGIG (reference sequence). There are 14 residues in the CDR3. CDR3 coding DNA: TGTGCCTCGACCAGGGGGCCTTCCCAAGAGACCCAGTACTTC. Protein sequence: CASTRGPSQETQYF.

Only a few counts were recorded for this clonotype. The V gene is TRBV15, the J gene TRBJ2-7; 9 positions match TRBD1. CDR3 length: 16 residues. CDR1 and CDR2 (germline): LNHNV, YYDKDF (reference sequence). V lost 3 bases and J lost 0; bases outside the gene matches: 6. CDR3 residues: CATSSGTGFSSYEQYF. The CDR3 coding sequence is TGTGCCACCAGCAGCGGGACAGGGTTTTCCTCCTACGAGCAGTACTTC. Variable domain in full (rest from reference TRBV15 and TRBJ2-7): DAMVIQNPRYQVTQFGKPVTLSCSQTLNHNVMYWYQQKSSQAPKLLFHYYDKDFNNEADTPDNFQSRRPNTSFCFLDIRSPGLGDTAMYLCATSSGTGFSSYEQYFGPGTRLTVT.

V gene TRBV5-1 combines with J gene TRBJ2-7; 8 nucleotides agree with TRBD1. From germline, CDR1 is SGHRS and CDR2 YFSETQ. Trimming at V came to 3 bases and at J to 6 bases, leaving 2 bases not matched to a gene. CDR3 length: 12 amino acids. CDR3 nucleotide sequence: TGCGCCAGCAGCTACGGACAGGGCGAGCAGTACTTC. Its translation is CASSYGQGEQYF.

This clonotype occurred a few times. The chain joins TRBV19 to TRBJ2-3; 7 nucleotides match TRBD1. With 3 bases clipped from V and 2 bases from J, the junction kept 5 bases outside the gene matches. In germline, CDR1 is LNHDA, CDR2 SQIVND (reference sequence). The CDR3 has 15 amino acids. The CDR3 DNA reads TGTGCCAGTAGTATTGGGACAGAGTCCACAGATACGCAGTATTTT. This sequence encodes CASSIGTESTDTQYF.

The CDR3 loop reads CSARDPGGPGNEQFF. In DNA, the CDR3 is TGCAGTGCTAGAGATCCCGGGGGGCCAGGCAATGAGCAGTTCTTC. The J gene is TRBJ2-1, the V gene TRBV20-1, with D possibly TRBD2 on 7 matching bases. V lost 0 bases and J lost 6, with 15 bases in between. CDR3 length equals 15 residues. Per the germline V gene, CDR1 is DFQATT and CDR2 is SNEGSKA (reference sequence).

V usage is TRBV21-1 and J usage is TRBJ1-1. TRBV21-1 is assigned pseudogene status. The CDR3 contains 11 residues. The CDR3 spells CASSKDTEAFF. CDR3 DNA: TGTGCCAGCAGCAAAGACACTGAAGCTTTCTTT.

This clonotype was seen a few times. In DNA form, the CDR3 reads TGTGCCACCAGTGACACTAGCGGGGGTTACAGCACAGATACGCAGTATTTT. Its protein is CATSDTSGGYSTDTQYF. This rearrangement joins TRBV24-1 to TRBJ2-3; 11 bases match TRBD2. Germline V gene lookup returns CDR1 KGHDR and CDR2 SFDVKD. The V gene end was trimmed by 4 bases and the J gene end by 0 bases; junction bases not matched to a gene: 5. The CDR3 runs to 17 residues.

This chain uses TRBV7-9 with TRBJ1-3; tentatively, D is TRBD1 (5 bases). The CDR3 runs to 13 residues. In germline, CDR1 is SEHNR, CDR2 FQNEAQ (reference sequence). Deletions cut 2 bases from V and 8 bases from J, with 10 bases between. The CDR3 loop is CASSLTVGHTIYF. The CDR3 nucleotides are TGTGCCAGCAGCTTAACGGTGGGACACACCATATATTTT.

This clonotype is deemed medium-sized. The genes are TRBV7-2 and TRBJ1-4; D is uncertain. V lost 1 base to trimming and J lost 8 bases, with 8 bases between them. This CDR3 comprises 13 residues. CDR1 and CDR2 (germline): SGHTA, FQGNSA. The CDR3 sequence is CASSLGMREKLFF. CDR3 DNA: TGTGCCAGCAGCTTAGGCATGAGGGAAAAACTGTTTTTT. Full variable domain (missing parts from reference TRBV7-2 and TRBJ1-4): GAGVSQSPSNKVTEKGKDVELRCDPISGHTALYWYRQSLGQGLEFLIYFQGNSAPDKSGLPSDRFSAERTGGSVSTLTIQRTQQEDSAVYLCASSLGMREKLFFGSGTQLSVL.

This clonotype occurred a few times. The chain uses TRBV20-1 and TRBJ1-2; D might be TRBD1 (6 bases). CDR1 is DFQATT, CDR2 SNEGSKA, per germline (reference sequence). Trimming took 0 bases from V and 6 from J, leaving 11 bases between them. CDR3 size: 13 residues. The CDR3 DNA is TGCAGTGCTAGAGACCCCGGACAGAATGGCTACACCTTC. Residues: CSARDPGQNGYTF.

The chain has TRBV12-3 or TRBV12-4 and TRBJ1-2, with 10 bases that match TRBD1. CDR3 length: 15 residues. The junction had 8 bases not matched to a gene; V was cut back by 6 bases and J by 4 bases. CDR3 sequence (DNA): TGTGCCAGCAGCCCCGGACAGGGGGTCGCCTATGGCTACACCTTC. Encoded protein: CASSPGQGVAYGYTF.

The chain joins TRBV5-4 to TRBJ2-1, with 9 bases identical to TRBD2. Trimming at V came to 2 bases and at J to 7 bases, leaving 7 bases not matched to a gene. This CDR3 spans 15 amino acids. Looked up from germline, CDR1 is SGHNT and CDR2 is YYREEE (reference sequence). The CDR3 nucleotides read TGTGCCAGCAGCTTAAGTCTAGCGGGGCGAAATGAGCAGTTCTTC. Protein sequence: CASSLSLAGRNEQFF.